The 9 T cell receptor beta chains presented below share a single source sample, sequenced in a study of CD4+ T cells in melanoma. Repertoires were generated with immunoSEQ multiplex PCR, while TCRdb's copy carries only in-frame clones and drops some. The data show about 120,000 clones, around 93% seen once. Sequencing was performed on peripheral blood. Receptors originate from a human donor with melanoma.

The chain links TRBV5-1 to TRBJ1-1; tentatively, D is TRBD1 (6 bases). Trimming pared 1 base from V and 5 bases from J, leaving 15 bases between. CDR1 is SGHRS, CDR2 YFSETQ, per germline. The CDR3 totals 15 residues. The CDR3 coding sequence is TGCGCCAGCAGCTTGTCGGCAGGGGCGATAACTGAAGCTTTCTTT. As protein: CASSLSAGAITEAFF.

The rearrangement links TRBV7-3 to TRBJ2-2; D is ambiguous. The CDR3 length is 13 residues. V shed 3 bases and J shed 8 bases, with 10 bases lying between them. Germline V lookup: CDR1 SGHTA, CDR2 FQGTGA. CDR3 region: CASSFGEGGELFF. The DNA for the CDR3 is TGTGCCAGCAGCTTTGGGGAAGGGGGGGAGCTGTTTTTT.

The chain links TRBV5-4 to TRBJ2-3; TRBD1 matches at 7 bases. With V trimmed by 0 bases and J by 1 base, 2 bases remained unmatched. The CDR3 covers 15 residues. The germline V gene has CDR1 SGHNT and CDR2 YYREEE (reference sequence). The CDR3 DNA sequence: TGTGCCAGCAGCTTGGCCGGGACAGGCACAGATACGCAGTATTTT. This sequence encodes CASSLAGTGTDTQYF.

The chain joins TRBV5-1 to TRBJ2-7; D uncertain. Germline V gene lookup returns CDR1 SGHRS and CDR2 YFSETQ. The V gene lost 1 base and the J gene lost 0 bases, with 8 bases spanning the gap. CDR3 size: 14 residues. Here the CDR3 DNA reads TGCGCCAGCAGCTTGAATCCCGGCTCCTACGAGCAGTACTTC. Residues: CASSLNPGSYEQYF.

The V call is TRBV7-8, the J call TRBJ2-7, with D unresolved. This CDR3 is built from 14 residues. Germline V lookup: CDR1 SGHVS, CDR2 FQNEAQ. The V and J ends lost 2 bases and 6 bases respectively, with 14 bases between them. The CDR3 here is CASSLLLPGSEQYF. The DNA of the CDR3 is TGTGCCAGCAGCTTACTATTACCCGGATCCGAGCAGTACTTC.

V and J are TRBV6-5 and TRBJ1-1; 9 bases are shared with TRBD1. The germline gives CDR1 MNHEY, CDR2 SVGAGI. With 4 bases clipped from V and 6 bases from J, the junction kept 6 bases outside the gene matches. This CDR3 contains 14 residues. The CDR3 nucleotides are TGTGCCAGCAGTTCCACTAGACAGGGGGCTGAAGCTTTCTTT. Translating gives CASSSTRQGAEAFF.

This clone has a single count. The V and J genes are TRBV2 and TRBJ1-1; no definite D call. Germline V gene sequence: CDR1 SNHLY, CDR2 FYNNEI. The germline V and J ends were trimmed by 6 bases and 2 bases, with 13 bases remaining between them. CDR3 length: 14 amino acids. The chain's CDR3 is CASRGRQPNTEAFF. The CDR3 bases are TGTGCCAGCAGGGGGAGGCAGCCAAACACTGAAGCTTTCTTT.

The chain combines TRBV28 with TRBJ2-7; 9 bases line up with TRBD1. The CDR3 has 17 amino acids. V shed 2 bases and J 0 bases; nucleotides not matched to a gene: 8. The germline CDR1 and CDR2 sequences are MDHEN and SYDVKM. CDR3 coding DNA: TGTGCCAGCAGTTTACTCCCCGGACAGGGGTACTCCTACGAGCAGTACTTC. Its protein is CASSLLPGQGYSYEQYF.

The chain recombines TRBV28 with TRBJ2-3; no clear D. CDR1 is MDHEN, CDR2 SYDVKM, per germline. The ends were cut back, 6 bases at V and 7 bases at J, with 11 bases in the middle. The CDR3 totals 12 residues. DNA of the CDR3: TGTGCCAGCAGGATGGAATTGAATACGCAGTATTTT. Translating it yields CASRMELNTQYF.